A selection of T cell receptor beta chains follows, all from one sample in a study of CD8 T cells in ankylosing spondylitis. TCRdb reprocessed the 5' RACE reads via MiXCR and lists one record per CDR3 protein. The table records fewer than 200,000 distinct CDR3 sequences, roughly 18% of them present only once. The material sequenced was blood, either unsorted or a sorted T cell fraction (not recorded which). The receptor set was obtained from a male donor under 30 with ankylosing spondylitis or in good health (not recorded which). The CDR3 runs from the conserved cysteine through the conserved F or W. D genes are given only for firm matches. Size values are once, few and many counts, or a class for expanded clones, and some rows have none.

d_call	v_call	j_call	clone_size	cdr3_aa	cdr3_nt
.	TRBV6-5	TRBJ2-1	.	CASSYPAGQEQFF	TGTGCCAGCAGTTACCCCGCCGGTCAAGAGCAGTTCTTC
TRBD1	TRBV6-5	TRBJ2-1	.	CASSVGQTYNEQFF	TGTGCCAGCAGCGTGGGACAGACCTACAATGAGCAGTTCTTC
.	TRBV29-1	TRBJ1-1	many	CSARWGRGIDTEAFF	TGCAGCGCCCGTTGGGGGAGGGGGATAGACACTGAAGCTTTCTTT
.	TRBV12-3/TRBV12-4	TRBJ2-2	many	CASRVGIGELFF	TGTGCCAGCAGGGTCGGCATCGGGGAGCTGTTTTTT
.	TRBV12-3/TRBV12-4	TRBJ2-3	many	CASSLRSRGDTQYF	TGTGCCAGCAGTTTACGATCCCGGGGGGATACGCAGTATTTT
.	TRBV20-1	TRBJ2-1	.	CSATSPQTHEQFF	TGCAGTGCTACGAGCCCTCAGACCCATGAGCAGTTCTTC
.	TRBV7-2	TRBJ2-3	.	CASSLAVNTDTQYF	TGTGCCAGCAGCTTAGCAGTGAACACAGATACGCAGTATTTT
TRBD1	TRBV20-1	TRBJ1-2	many	CSASGTGSYGYTF	TGCAGTGCTAGTGGGACAGGGAGCTATGGCTACACCTTC
TRBD1	TRBV10-3	TRBJ1-4	many	CAISPDRSNEKLFF	TGTGCCATCAGCCCGGACAGGAGTAATGAAAAACTGTTTTTT
.	TRBV7-6	TRBJ2-1	.	CASSLASGPTYNEQFF	TGTGCCAGCAGCTTAGCTAGCGGTCCAACCTACAATGAGCAGTTCTTC
TRBD1	TRBV6-5	TRBJ2-7	many	CASTNRDRGDEQYF	TGTGCCAGCACGAACCGGGACAGGGGGGACGAGCAGTACTTC
.	TRBV5-5	TRBJ2-3	many	CASSLGKGRLTTQYF	TGTGCCAGCAGCTTGGGTAAAGGACGGCTTACTACGCAGTATTTT